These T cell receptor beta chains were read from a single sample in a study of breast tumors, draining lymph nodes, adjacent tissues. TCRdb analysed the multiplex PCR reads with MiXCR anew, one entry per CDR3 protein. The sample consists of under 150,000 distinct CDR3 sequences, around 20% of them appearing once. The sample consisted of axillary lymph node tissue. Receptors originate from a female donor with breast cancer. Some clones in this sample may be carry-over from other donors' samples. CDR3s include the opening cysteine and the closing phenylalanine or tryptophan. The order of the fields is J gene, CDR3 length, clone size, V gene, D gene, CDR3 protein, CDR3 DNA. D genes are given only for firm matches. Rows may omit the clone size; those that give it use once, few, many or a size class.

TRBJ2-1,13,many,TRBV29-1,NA,CSVEVVAYNEQFF,TGCAGCGTTGAAGTTGTCGCGTACAATGAGCAGTTCTTC
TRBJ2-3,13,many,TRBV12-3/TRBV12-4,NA,CASSLQITDTQYF,TGTGCCAGCAGTTTACAGATCACAGATACGCAGTATTTT
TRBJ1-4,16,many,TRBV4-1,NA,CASSQTGPRANEKLFF,TGCGCCAGCAGCCAAACCGGACCCCGGGCTAATGAAAAACTGTTTTTT
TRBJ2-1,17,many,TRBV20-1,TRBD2,CSARALAGDPLYNEQFF,TGCAGTGCTAGAGCACTAGCGGGAGATCCGCTCTACAATGAGCAGTTCTTC
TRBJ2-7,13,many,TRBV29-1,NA,CSVELAAPYEQYF,TGCAGCGTTGAGTTAGCTGCCCCCTACGAGCAGTACTTC
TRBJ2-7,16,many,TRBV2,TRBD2,CASSEAQRTSDYEQYF,TGTGCCAGCAGTGAAGCGCAGAGGACTAGCGACTACGAGCAGTACTTC
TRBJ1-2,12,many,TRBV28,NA,CASTLGGYGYTF,TGTGCCAGCACCCTGGGGGGCTATGGCTACACCTTC
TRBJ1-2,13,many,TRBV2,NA,CASSPAGAYGYTF,TGTGCCAGCAGCCCCGCAGGGGCTTATGGCTACACCTTC
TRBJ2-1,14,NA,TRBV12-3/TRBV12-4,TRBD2,CASFSGGYSNEQFF,TGTGCCAGCTTCTCGGGAGGGTATAGCAATGAGCAGTTCTTC
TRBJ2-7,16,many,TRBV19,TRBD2,CASSIEDGRPSYEQYF,TGTGCCAGTAGTATAGAAGACGGGAGGCCTTCCTACGAGCAGTACTTC
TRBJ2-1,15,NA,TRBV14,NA,CASSQDGPSANEQLF,TGTGCCAGCAGCCAAGATGGCCCTAGCGCCAATGAGCAGCTCTTC
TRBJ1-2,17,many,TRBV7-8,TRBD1,CASSVKTGGRLGYGYTF,TGTGCCAGCAGCGTTAAGACAGGGGGCCGCTTGGGCTATGGCTACACCTTC
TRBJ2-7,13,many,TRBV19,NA,CASSNSGSYEQYF,TGTGCCAGTAGTAATTCGGGGAGCTACGAGCAGTACTTC
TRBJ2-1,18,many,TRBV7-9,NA,CASSFSGGGTSFGNEQFF,TGTGCCAGCAGCTTTTCGGGGGGAGGGACATCCTTCGGCAATGAGCAGTTCTTC
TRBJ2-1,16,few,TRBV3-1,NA,CASSQVRSGGGGEQFF,TGTGCCAGCAGCCAAGTAAGGTCAGGGGGCGGGGGTGAGCAGTTCTTC
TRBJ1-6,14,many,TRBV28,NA,CASSLRQGYPPLHF,TGTGCCAGCAGTTTAAGGCAGGGATATCCACCCCTCCACTTT
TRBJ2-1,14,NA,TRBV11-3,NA,CASSLDGLGNEQFF,TGTGCCAGCAGCTTAGATGGGCTAGGTAATGAGCAGTTCTTC
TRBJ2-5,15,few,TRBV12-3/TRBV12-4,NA,CASSPRTRTTETQYF,TGTGCCAGCAGTCCGAGGACGAGGACGACAGAGACCCAGTACTTC
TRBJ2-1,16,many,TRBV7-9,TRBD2,CASSPPPGLGAGEQFF,TGTGCCAGCAGTCCGCCCCCGGGACTAGGGGCGGGTGAGCAGTTCTTC
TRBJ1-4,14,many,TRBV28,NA,CASSTTRMREKLFF,TGTGCCAGCAGTACGACAAGAATGAGAGAAAAACTGTTTTTT
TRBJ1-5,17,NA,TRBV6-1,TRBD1,CASSVRQGWIVVQPRHF,TGTGCCAGCAGTGTAAGACAGGGTTGGATTGTTGTTCAGCCCCGGCATTTT
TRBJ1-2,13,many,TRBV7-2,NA,CASSRLSLYGYTF,TGTGCCAGCAGCCGTCTTAGCCTCTATGGCTACACCTTC
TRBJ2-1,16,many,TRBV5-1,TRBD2,CASSQGLAGGPNEQFF,TGCGCCAGCAGTCAGGGACTAGCGGGAGGGCCGAATGAGCAGTTCTTC
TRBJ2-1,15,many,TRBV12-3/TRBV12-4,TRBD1,CASRRGTGLGNEQFF,TGTGCCAGCAGACGAGGGACAGGTCTTGGAAATGAGCAGTTCTTC
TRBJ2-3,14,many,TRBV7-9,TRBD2,CASSDGGGTDTQYF,TGTGCCAGCAGCGATGGGGGGGGAACAGATACGCAGTATTTT
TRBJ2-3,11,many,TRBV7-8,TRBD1,CASSPGQEVYF,TGTGCCAGCAGCCCGGGACAGGAGGTGTATTTT
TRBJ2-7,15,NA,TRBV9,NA,CASSVSEPGFYEQYF,TGTGCCAGCAGCGTAAGTGAGCCAGGGTTCTACGAGCAGTACTTC